Below are 3 T cell receptor beta chains sequenced from a single sample in a study of T cells after yellow fever vaccination. MiXCR, applied by TCRdb to the 5' RACE reads, yields one record per CDR3 protein. The repertoire holds approximately 300,000 distinct CDR3 sequences, with 8.7% as singletons. The sequenced sample was PBMCs, obtained on the day of the first yellow fever vaccination. Receptors originate from a man aged 18-30 years who received the YFV17D yellow fever vaccine.

This clonotype was seen repeatedly, ten times or more. V and J are TRBV7-8 and TRBJ1-1, with 10 bases that match TRBD1. The germline V gene encodes CDR1 SGHVS and CDR2 FQNEAQ. V lost 2 bases, J lost 4 bases, and 7 bases stayed unmatched. The CDR3 has 16 amino acids. CDR3 coding DNA: TGTGCCAGCAGCTTAAAGAGGGACAGGGGACGCACTGAAGCTTTCTTT. Its translation: CASSLKRDRGRTEAFF. Combining the CDR3 with reference TRBV7-8 and TRBJ1-1 gives the whole variable domain GAGVSQSPRYKVAKRGQDVALRCDPISGHVSLFWYQQALGQGPEFLTYFQNEAQLDKSGLPSDRFFAERPEGSVSTLKIQRTQQEDSAVYLCASSLKRDRGRTEAFFGQGTRLTVV.

The rearrangement uses TRBV5-1 and TRBJ2-5; no definite D call. Trimming removed 0 bases from V and 1 base from J, with 7 bases in between. Germline assignment: CDR1 SGHRS and CDR2 YFSETQ. The CDR3 runs to 14 residues. This CDR3 is CASSLGISQETQYF. The CDR3 DNA reads as TGCGCCAGCAGCTTGGGGATTTCCCAAGAGACCCAGTACTTC.

Many counts were recorded for this clonotype. V usage is TRBV20-1 and J usage is TRBJ1-6; D not certain. The length of the CDR3 is 15 residues. Germline V gives CDR1 DFQATT, CDR2 SNEGSKA (reference sequence). Trimming shortened V by 7 bases and J by 6 bases, and 19 bases separated the two germline ends. Written as DNA, the CDR3 is TGCAGTGGGCAGGACCGCCGAAACACTAATTCACCCCTCCACTTT. The encoded protein is CSGQDRRNTNSPLHF.